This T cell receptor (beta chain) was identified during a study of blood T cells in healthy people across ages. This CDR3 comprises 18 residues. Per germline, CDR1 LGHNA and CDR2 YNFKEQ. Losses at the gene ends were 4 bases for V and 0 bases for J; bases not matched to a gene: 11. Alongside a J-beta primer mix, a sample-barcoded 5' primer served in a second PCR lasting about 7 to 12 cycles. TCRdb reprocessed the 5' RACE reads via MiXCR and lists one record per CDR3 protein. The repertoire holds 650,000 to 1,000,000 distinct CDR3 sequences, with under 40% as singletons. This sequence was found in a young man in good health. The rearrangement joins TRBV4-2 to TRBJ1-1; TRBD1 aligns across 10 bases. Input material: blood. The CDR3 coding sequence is TGTGCCAGCAGCCTGACCGGGACAGGGGAAATAATGAACACTGAAGCTTTCTTT. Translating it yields CASSLTGTGEIMNTEAFF.